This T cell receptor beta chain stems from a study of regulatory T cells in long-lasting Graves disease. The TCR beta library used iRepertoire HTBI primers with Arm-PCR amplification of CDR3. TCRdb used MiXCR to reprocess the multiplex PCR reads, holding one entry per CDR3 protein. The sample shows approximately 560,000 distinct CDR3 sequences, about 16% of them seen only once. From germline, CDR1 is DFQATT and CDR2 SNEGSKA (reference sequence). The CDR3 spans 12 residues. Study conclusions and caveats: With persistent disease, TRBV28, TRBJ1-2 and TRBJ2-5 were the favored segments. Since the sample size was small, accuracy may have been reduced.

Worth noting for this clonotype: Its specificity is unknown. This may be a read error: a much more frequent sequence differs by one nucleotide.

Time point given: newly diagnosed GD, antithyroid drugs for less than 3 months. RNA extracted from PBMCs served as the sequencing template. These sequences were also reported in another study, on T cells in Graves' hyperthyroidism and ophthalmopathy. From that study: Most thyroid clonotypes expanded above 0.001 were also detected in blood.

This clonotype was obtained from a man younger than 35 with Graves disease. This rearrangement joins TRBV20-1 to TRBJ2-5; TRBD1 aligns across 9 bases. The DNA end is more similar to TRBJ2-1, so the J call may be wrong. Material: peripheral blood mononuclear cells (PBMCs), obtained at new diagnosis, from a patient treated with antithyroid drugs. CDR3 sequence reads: CSATDRGKTQFF. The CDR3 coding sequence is TGCAGTGCCACGGACAGGGGCAAGACCCAGTTCTTC.